This T cell receptor (beta chain) emerged from a study of blood T cells in healthy people across ages. With V trimmed by 3 bases and J by 6 bases, 8 bases remained unmatched. The CDR3 has 15 amino acids. Germline CDR1 and CDR2: SGHAT and FQNNGV. Whole-study findings and limits: It was not known whether donors were CMV positive (a possible confounder of expanded clonotype changes).

This clonotype occurred a few times. Its target is unknown. Through a sample-barcoded 5' primer and a J-beta primer mix, a second PCR was run for 7 to 11 cycles. Each cDNA was tagged by a template-switch adaptor containing 12 random nucleotides. All samples yielded 2.5 million or more CDR3-containing paired-end reads. TCRdb reprocessed the 5' RACE reads with MiXCR, giving one entry per CDR3 protein. This table has approximately 780,000 distinct CDR3 sequences, roughly 24% appearing once. This sample also appeared in a second study, on T cells of mothers and their children. That work contributes: A few mothers and their six children, all healthy Caucasians, donated.

Input material: blood. This receptor was taken from a boy aged 5-17 years in good health. The rearrangement links TRBV11-2 to TRBJ2-5, with 9 bases that match TRBD1. This CDR3 reads CASSFLDRGWKTQYF. The CDR3 coding sequence is TGTGCCAGCAGCTTCCTGGACAGGGGCTGGAAGACCCAGTACTTC.